Listed here is a single T cell receptor (beta chain). What it binds is unknown. The data were taken from a study of T cells after yellow fever vaccination. Findings of the study overall: Reappearance after the booster was seen for most primary-vaccination clones, at 95% to 98% CD4 and 75% to 90% CD8.

V dropped 5 bases and J dropped 3; count of bases not matched to a gene: 9. The CDR3 runs to 15 residues. The germline V gene has CDR1 SGHRS and CDR2 YFSETQ. TCRdb re-called the 5' RACE reads with MiXCR, one entry per CDR3 protein. The top ten hold more than 3% of the sample, which has around 340,000 distinct CDR3 sequences, 9.5% to 15% seen once. Sequencing was performed on CD4+ T cells sorted from PBMCs, taken 15 days after the yellow fever booster vaccination. The rearrangement uses TRBV5-1 and TRBJ2-3, with TRBD2 matching over 7 bases. The receptor's source is a man between 18 and 35 years old who received the YFV17D yellow fever vaccine. The CDR3 sequence is CASSRLAEGTDTQYF. In DNA form, the CDR3 reads TGCGCCAGCAGTCGTCTAGCGGAAGGTACAGATACGCAGTATTTT.